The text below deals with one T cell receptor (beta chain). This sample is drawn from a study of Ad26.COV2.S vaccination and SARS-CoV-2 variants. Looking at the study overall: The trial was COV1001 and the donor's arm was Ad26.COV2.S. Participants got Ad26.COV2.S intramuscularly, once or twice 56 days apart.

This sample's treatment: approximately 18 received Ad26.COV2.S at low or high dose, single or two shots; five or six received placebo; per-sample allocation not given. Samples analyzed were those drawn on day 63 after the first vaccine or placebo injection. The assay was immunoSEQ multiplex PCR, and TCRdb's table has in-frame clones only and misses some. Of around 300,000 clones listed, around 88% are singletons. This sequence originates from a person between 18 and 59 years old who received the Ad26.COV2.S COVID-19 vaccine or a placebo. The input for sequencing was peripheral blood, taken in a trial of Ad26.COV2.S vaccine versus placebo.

CDR3 DNA sequence: TGTGCCAGCAGTTCTCTAGCGGGTTCTCCCACAGATACGCAGTATTTT. Its translation is CASSSLAGSPTDTQYF. The genes are TRBV25-1 and TRBJ2-3; 8 bases align to TRBD2. The germline gives CDR1 MGHDK, CDR2 SYGVNS. CDR3 length: 16 residues. V lost 5 bases to trimming and J lost 2 bases; unmatched junction nucleotides: 9.